The rows below give T cell receptor beta chains drawn from one sample of a study of cytomegalovirus exposure and HLA in healthy donors. Using immunoSEQ multiplex PCR, the repertoire was profiled, and TCRdb retains in-frame clones only, with some absent. The sample contains 140,000 to 150,000 clones, almost 85% of which appear only once. Input material: PBMCs. These receptors originate from a woman aged 60-75 years in good health and CMV-seropositive. Both conserved end residues are part of each CDR3. D genes are given only for firm matches. The size of a clone is reported for some rows only, either as once, few or many, or as a class for expanded clones.

d_call clone_size j_call v_call cdr3_nt cdr3_aa
TRBD2 . TRBJ2-2 TRBV11-2 TGTGCCAGCAGGATCACGGGGGGCACCGGGGAGCTGTTTTTT CASRITGGTGELFF
TRBD1 . TRBJ1-2 TRBV5-4 TGTGCCAGCAAAAGATTCGGACAGGGGCGAGGATATGGCTACACCTTC CASKRFGQGRGYGYTF
TRBD2 . TRBJ2-7 TRBV7-2 TGTGCCAGCAGCTACATATCGTTAGCGGGAGAGGAATTAGGCGAGCAGTACTTC CASSYISLAGEELGEQYF
. . TRBJ2-1 TRBV7-6 TGTGCCAGCAGCTTACCCCCCGGGAACAACAATGAGCAGTTCTTC CASSLPPGNNNEQFF
TRBD1 once TRBJ2-3 TRBV5-1 TGCGCCAGCAGCTGGGACAGAGGCACAGATACGCAGTATTTT CASSWDRGTDTQYF
TRBD1 once TRBJ2-7 TRBV5-5 TGTGCCAGCAGCTTGACAGGGGAGAGCGAGCAGTACTTC CASSLTGESEQYF
. . TRBJ2-3 TRBV30 TGTGCCTGGCTCTCGGGTGGGGATACGCAGTATTTT CAWLSGGDTQYF
. . TRBJ1-1 TRBV4-1 TGCGCCAGCAGCCATCTCTCCGGGACTGAAGCTTTCTTT CASSHLSGTEAFF
. . TRBJ2-1 TRBV29-1 TGCAGCGTGACTCCCGCAGGGGTCATCCTGAATGAGCAGTTCTTC CSVTPAGVILNEQFF
TRBD2 few TRBJ2-1 TRBV7-8 TGTGCCAGCAGCTTAGTCGTTGCCGGGAGGGTTACCTACAATGAGCAGTTCTTC CASSLVVAGRVTYNEQFF
. . TRBJ2-1 TRBV10-3 TGTGCCATCAGTGAGCCGAAAACCGTGGGAGGAGGGGATGAGCAGTTCTTC CAISEPKTVGGGDEQFF
. . TRBJ2-1 TRBV7-9 TGTGCCAGCAGCTCACGAGGGGAGCAGTTCTTC CASSSRGEQFF
. . TRBJ1-1 TRBV19 TGTGCCAGTAGTACCGCGGAGGGAAGTGCAGCTTTCTTT CASSTAEGSAAFF
. once TRBJ2-5 TRBV4-2 TGTGCCAGCAGCCAAGAGCCGGGTAAGGAGACCCAGTACTTC CASSQEPGKETQYF
. . TRBJ1-4 TRBV4-1 TGCGCCAGCAGCCAAGATGGAGTGGGATCGGACACTGAAAAACTGTTTTTT CASSQDGVGSDTEKLFF
. . TRBJ1-2 TRBV7-2 TGTGCCAGCAGAAACAGGGTGCTGGGCGGCTACACCTTC CASRNRVLGGYTF
TRBD1 . TRBJ1-5 TRBV28 TGTGCCAGCAGTTTGTTGGGACAGGGGGCATGGAGCAATCAGCCCCAGCATTTT CASSLLGQGAWSNQPQHF
TRBD1 . TRBJ1-1 TRBV2 TGTGCCAGCAGTGGTATAGGGGGCAACACTGAAGCTTTCTTT CASSGIGGNTEAFF
. . TRBJ2-4 TRBV5-4 TGTGCCAGCAGTCAGCGTGACTCGAACCATGCCAAAAACATTCAGTACTTC CASSQRDSNHAKNIQYF
TRBD2 . TRBJ2-3 TRBV19 TGTGCCAGTAGTTCCCGGGACAGGTCCGGGACTAGCGGGAGGAGCACAGATACGCAGTATTTT CASSSRDRSGTSGRSTDTQYF
. many TRBJ1-2 TRBV7-9 TGTGCCAGCAGCCGCGACAGCGTCTATGGCTACACCTTC CASSRDSVYGYTF
TRBD2 . TRBJ2-7 TRBV4-3 TGCGCCAGCAGCCAAGGGGTTAGCGGGACTTACGAGCAGTACTTC CASSQGVSGTYEQYF
TRBD1 . TRBJ2-5 TRBV19 TGTGCCAGTAGACAGCTGGACAGGGGAGGGGAGACCCAGTACTTC CASRQLDRGGETQYF
TRBD2 . TRBJ2-7 TRBV28 TGTGCCAGCCGAGGACTAGCGGGAGGTAGCGAGCAGTACTTC CASRGLAGGSEQYF
TRBD1 . TRBJ2-7 TRBV7-2 TGTGCCAGCAGCCCCACCGCCGGGCAGGGGACAGTCGAGCAGTACTTC CASSPTAGQGTVEQYF
TRBD1 . TRBJ2-7 TRBV30 TGTGCCTGGAGTTCCGTCAGGGGGCGTGAGCAGTACTTC CAWSSVRGREQYF
. . TRBJ1-4 TRBV28 TGTGCCAGCAGTCCCCCTGGAGCAACTAATGAAAAACTGTTTTTT CASSPPGATNEKLFF
. . TRBJ2-1 TRBV27 TGTGCCAGCAGGAGAGACACAGGGACCAATGAGCAGTTCTTC CASRRDTGTNEQFF
TRBD2 . TRBJ2-7 TRBV9 TGTGCCAGCAGCGAGGGACTAGCGGACGAGCAGTACTTC CASSEGLADEQYF
. . TRBJ2-7 TRBV28 TGTGCCAGCCGAACCCAAGGGACATCCTTCGAGCAGTACTTC CASRTQGTSFEQYF
. . TRBJ2-5 TRBV9 TGTGCCAGCAGCCAGTGGGGGGAAGGTTGGGTAGAGACCCAGTACTTC CASSQWGEGWVETQYF
TRBD1 once TRBJ2-2 TRBV10-1 TGCGCCAGTTCGGACAGGGTGAACACCGGGGAGCTGTTTTTT CASSDRVNTGELFF
. once TRBJ2-3 TRBV4-2 TGTGCCAGCAGCCAAGGGGTTCTAGCGTCAACAGATACGCAGTATTTT CASSQGVLASTDTQYF
TRBD2 few TRBJ2-7 TRBV4-1 TGCGCCAGCAGCCAAGTTCCGGGACTAACCATCTACGAGCAGTACTTC CASSQVPGLTIYEQYF
TRBD2 once TRBJ2-5 TRBV28 TGTGCCAGCAGTTTGAGGACTAGCTTACAAGAGACCCAGTACTTC CASSLRTSLQETQYF
TRBD2 . TRBJ2-5 TRBV30 TGTGCCTGGAGTGCTAGCGGCGGGGGGGAGCAGTACTTC CAWSASGGGEQYF
. . TRBJ2-1 TRBV2 TGTGCCAGCAGTGTGGAGCGGGCGAACAATGAGCAGTTCTTC CASSVERANNEQFF
TRBD1 . TRBJ1-1 TRBV15 TGTGCCACCAGCACCGGGACAGAGTCTGAAGCTTTCTTT CATSTGTESEAFF
TRBD1 . TRBJ2-1 TRBV6-5 TGTGCCAGCAGCCATGACAGGGTTCCCTACAATGAGCAGTTCTTC CASSHDRVPYNEQFF
. . TRBJ2-5 TRBV7-8 TGTGCCAGCAGCCCTCCCCCAGCTGTCACCGCACGGGCCCAGTACTTC CASSPPPAVTARAQYF
TRBD2 . TRBJ2-3 TRBV12-5 TGTGCTAGTGGTTTGGGTCTAGCGGGAGCAGATACGCAGTATTTT CASGLGLAGADTQYF
TRBD2 once TRBJ2-3 TRBV29-1 TGCAGCATCGGGACTAGCGGGACAATCACAGATACGCAGTATTTT CSIGTSGTITDTQYF
. . TRBJ2-6 TRBV9 TGTGCCAGCAGCGCTAGGGCGACAGCTGCCAGCGGGGCCAACGTCCTGACTTTC CASSARATAASGANVLTF
TRBD1 . TRBJ2-3 TRBV23-1 TGCGCCAGCAGCCGCAATCATGGGACAGGGAACACAGATACGCAGTATTTT CASSRNHGTGNTDTQYF
. once TRBJ2-1 TRBV27 TGTGCCAGCAGTTTTAGTGGGCGGGGCTATGAGCAGTTCTTC CASSFSGRGYEQFF
TRBD2 . TRBJ2-1 TRBV9 TGTGCCAGCAGCCATAAAAGCGGGGAGGGCCTATCCTACAATGAGCAGTTCTTC CASSHKSGEGLSYNEQFF
TRBD1 . TRBJ1-2 TRBV19 TGTGCCAGTAGTACCTCCGGGACAGGGGCGCACTATGGCTACACCTTC CASSTSGTGAHYGYTF
. . TRBJ2-1 TRBV14 TGTGCCAGCAGCCAACTGCGGTACAATGAGCAGTTCTTC CASSQLRYNEQFF
. . TRBJ2-7 TRBV30 TGTGCCTGGAGAGGGGGTCTTGAATACGAGCAGTACTTC CAWRGGLEYEQYF
. . TRBJ1-2 TRBV2 TGTGCCAGCAGTGAAACGGGTAACTATGGCTACACCTTC CASSETGNYGYTF
. . TRBJ1-1 TRBV7-7 TGTGCTAGCAGCCAGGGGTTTGACACTGAAGCTTTCTTT CASSQGFDTEAFF
. . TRBJ2-7 TRBV19 TGTGCCAGTAAGGAGAGAGGAAGCGGCTCCTACGAGCAGTACTTC CASKERGSGSYEQYF
. . TRBJ1-2 TRBV4-3 TGCGCCAGCAGCCAATCTAGCCGGGGAGTAGGGGGCTACACCTTC CASSQSSRGVGGYTF
TRBD2 . TRBJ2-1 TRBV5-4 TGTGCCAGCAGCCCGGACCCAGCGGGAGGGTTTGAGCAGTTCTTC CASSPDPAGGFEQFF
. few TRBJ2-7 TRBV7-9 TGTGCCAGCAGCTTAGGCCAGACTAGTCCCGAGCAGTACTTC CASSLGQTSPEQYF
TRBD2 . TRBJ2-1 TRBV5-4 TGTGCCAGCAGCTTGGATGCTGGACTAGCGGCCAATGAGCAGTTCTTC CASSLDAGLAANEQFF